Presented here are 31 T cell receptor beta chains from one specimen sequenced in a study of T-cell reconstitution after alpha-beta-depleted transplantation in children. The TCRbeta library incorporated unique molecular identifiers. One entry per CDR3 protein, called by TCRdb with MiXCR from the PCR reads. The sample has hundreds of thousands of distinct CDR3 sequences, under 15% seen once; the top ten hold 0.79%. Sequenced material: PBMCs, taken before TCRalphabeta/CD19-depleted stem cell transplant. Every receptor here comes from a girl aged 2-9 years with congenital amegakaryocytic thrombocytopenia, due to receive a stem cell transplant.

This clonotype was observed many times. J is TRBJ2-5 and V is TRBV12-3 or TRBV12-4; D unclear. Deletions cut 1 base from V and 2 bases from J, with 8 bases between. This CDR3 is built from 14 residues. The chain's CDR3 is CASSLGLPQETQYF. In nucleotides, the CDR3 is TGTGCCAGCAGTTTAGGGCTGCCGCAAGAGACCCAGTACTTC.

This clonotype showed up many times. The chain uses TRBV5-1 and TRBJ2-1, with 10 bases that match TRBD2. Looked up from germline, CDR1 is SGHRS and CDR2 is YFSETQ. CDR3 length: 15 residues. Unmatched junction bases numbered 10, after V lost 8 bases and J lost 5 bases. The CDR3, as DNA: TGCGCCAGTGTTTCTAGCGGGAGTCTTAACAATGAGCAGTTCTTC. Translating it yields CASVSSGSLNNEQFF. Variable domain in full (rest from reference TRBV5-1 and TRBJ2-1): KAGVTQTPRYLIKTRGQQVTLSCSPISGHRSVSWYQQTPGQGLQFLFEYFSETQRNKGNFPGRFSGRQFSNSRSEMNVSTLELGDSALYLCASVSSGSLNNEQFFGPGTRLTVL.

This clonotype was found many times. The CDR3 nucleotides read TGTGCCAGCAGCCGAGCGGGAGCCCTCGGAGATACGCAGTATTTT. This gives the protein CASSRAGALGDTQYF. This sequence joins TRBV7-6 and TRBJ2-3; TRBD2 aligns across 8 bases. V lost 5 bases and J lost 5; bases outside the gene matches: 9. Germline CDR1 is SGHVS and CDR2 is FNYEAQ. The CDR3 is made up of 15 amino acids.

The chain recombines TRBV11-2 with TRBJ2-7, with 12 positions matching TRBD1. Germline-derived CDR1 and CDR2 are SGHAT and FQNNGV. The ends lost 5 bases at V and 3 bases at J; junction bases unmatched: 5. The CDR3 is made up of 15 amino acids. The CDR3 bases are TGTGCCAGCAGCACCGGGACAGGGGGCTACTACGAGCAGTACTTC. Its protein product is CASSTGTGGYYEQYF. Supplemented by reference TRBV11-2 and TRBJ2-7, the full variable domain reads EAGVAQSPRYKIIEKRQSVAFWCNPISGHATLYWYQQILGQGPKLLIQFQNNGVVDDSQLPKDRFSAERLKGVDSTLKIQPAKLEDSAVYLCASSTGTGGYYEQYFGPGTRLTVT.

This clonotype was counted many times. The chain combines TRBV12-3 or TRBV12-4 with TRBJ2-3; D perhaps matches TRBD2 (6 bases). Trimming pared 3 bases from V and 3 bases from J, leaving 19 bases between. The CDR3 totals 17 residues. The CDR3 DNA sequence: TGTGCCAGCAGTTTGGCGGCAGGCGGAGGAGGGACAGATACGCAGTATTTT. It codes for CASSLAAGGGGTDTQYF.

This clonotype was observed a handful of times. CDR3 in DNA: TGTGCCAGCAGTGGCGCTTTTGTAGGGGCCAATGAGCAGTTCTTC. Translating it yields CASSGAFVGANEQFF. The J gene is TRBJ2-1, the V gene TRBV27; D is perhaps TRBD1 (5 bases). Germline CDR1 reads MNHEY; CDR2 reads SMNVEV (reference sequence). V lost 5 bases and J 6 bases, leaving 17 bases between the germline ends. The CDR3 runs to 15 residues.

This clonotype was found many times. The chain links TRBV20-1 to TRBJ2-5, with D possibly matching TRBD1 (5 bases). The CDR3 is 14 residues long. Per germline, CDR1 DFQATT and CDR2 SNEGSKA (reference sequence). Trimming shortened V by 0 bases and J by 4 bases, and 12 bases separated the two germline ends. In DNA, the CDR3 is TGCAGTGCTAGAGATCTGGGGCGGACAGAGACCCAGTACTTC. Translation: CSARDLGRTETQYF.

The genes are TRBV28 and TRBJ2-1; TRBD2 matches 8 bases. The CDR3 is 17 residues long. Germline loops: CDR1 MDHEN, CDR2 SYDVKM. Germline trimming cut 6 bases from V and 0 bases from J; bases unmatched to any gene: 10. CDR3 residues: CASRAYGGGPSYNEQFF. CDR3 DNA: TGTGCCAGCAGGGCTTACGGGGGGGGCCCCTCCTACAATGAGCAGTTCTTC.

In nucleotides, the CDR3 is TGCAGTGCTAGGCTGGCTAGCGGGGCGAGCTCCTACAATGAGCAGTTCTTC. This sequence encodes CSARLASGASSYNEQFF. This chain joins TRBV20-1 and TRBJ2-1; 9 nucleotides agree with TRBD2. The V gene's germline CDR1 is DFQATT and CDR2 SNEGSKA (reference sequence). The CDR3 loop spans 17 amino acids. V trimming: 3 bases; J trimming: 0 bases; junction bases outside the gene matches: 9.

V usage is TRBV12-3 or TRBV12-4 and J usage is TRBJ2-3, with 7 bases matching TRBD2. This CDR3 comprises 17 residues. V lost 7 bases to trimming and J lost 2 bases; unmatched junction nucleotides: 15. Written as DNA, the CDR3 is TGTGCCAGCACCCTAGGTCCCCAAGCGGGGTACACAGATACGCAGTATTTT. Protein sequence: CASTLGPQAGYTDTQYF.

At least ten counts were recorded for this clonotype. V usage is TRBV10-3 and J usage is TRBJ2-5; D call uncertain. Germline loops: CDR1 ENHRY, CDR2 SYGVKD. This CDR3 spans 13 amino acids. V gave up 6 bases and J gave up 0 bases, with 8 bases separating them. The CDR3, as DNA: TGTGCCATCAGCGCAGAGTACCAAGAGACCCAGTACTTC. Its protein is CAISAEYQETQYF.

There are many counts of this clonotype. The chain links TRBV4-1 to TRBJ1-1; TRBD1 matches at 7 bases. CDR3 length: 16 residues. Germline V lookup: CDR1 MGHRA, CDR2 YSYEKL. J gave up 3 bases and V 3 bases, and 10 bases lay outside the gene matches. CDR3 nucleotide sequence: TGCGCCAGCAGCCAGAACCGGGACAGATTTTACACTGAAGCTTTCTTT. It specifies CASSQNRDRFYTEAFF.

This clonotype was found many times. The CDR3 DNA reads TGCAGTGCTTCCCGCGGCGGGAAATCAGAGACCCAGTACTTC. It translates to CSASRGGKSETQYF. The chain recombines TRBV20-1 with TRBJ2-5; D perhaps matches TRBD2 (6 bases). This CDR3 spans 14 amino acids. V shed 5 bases and J shed 4 bases, with 17 bases lying between them. CDR1 and CDR2 from the germline V gene are DFQATT and SNEGSKA (reference sequence).

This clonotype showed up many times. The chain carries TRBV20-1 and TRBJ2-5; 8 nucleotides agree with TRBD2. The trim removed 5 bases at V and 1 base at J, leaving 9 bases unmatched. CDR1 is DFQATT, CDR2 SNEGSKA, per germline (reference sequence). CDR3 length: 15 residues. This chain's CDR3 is CSAPRGGTVQETQYF. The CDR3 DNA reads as TGCAGTGCTCCCCGGGGGGGCACAGTCCAAGAGACCCAGTACTTC.

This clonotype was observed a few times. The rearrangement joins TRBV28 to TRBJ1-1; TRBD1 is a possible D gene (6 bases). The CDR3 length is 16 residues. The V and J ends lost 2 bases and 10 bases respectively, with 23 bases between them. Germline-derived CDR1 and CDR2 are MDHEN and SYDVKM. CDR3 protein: CASSLPSLLGTSGAFF. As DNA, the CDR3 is TGTGCCAGCAGTTTACCGAGCCTTCTTGGGACATCGGGAGCTTTCTTT. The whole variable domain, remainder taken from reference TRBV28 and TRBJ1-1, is DVKVTQSSRYLVKRTGEKVFLECVQDMDHENMFWYRQDPGLGLRLIYFSYDVKMKEKGDIPEGYSVSREKKERFSLILESASTNQTSMYLCASSLPSLLGTSGAFFGQGTRLTVV.

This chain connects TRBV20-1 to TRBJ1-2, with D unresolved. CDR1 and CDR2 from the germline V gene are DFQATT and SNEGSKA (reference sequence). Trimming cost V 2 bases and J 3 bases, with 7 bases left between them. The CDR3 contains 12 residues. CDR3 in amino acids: CSARRWDYGYTF. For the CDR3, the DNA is TGCAGTGCTAGAAGGTGGGACTATGGCTACACCTTC.

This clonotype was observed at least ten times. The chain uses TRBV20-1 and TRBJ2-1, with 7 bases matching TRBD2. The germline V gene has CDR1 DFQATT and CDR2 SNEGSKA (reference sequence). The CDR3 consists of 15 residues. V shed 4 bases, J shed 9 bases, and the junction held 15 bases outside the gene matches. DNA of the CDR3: TGCAGTGCTACAACGGGGCGGGAGATCACTGGTGAGCAGTTCTTC. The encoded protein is CSATTGREITGEQFF.

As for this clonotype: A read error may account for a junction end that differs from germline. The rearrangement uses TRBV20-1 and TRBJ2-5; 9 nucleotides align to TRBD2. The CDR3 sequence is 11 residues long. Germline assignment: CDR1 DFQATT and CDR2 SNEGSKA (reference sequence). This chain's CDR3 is CSASSLAGSHF. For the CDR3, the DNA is TGCAGTGCTAGTTCTCTAGCGGGGAGCCACTTC.

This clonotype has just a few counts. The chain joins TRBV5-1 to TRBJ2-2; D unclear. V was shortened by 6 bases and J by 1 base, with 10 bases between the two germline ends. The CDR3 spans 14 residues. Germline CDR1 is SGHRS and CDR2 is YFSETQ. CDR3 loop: CASKVGGNTGELFF. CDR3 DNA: TGCGCCAGCAAAGTGGGCGGGAACACCGGGGAGCTGTTTTTT.

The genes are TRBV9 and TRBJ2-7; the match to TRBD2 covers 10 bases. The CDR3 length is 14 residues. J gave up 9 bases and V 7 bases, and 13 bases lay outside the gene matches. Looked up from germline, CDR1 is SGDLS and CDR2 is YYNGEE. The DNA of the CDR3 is TGTGCCAGCGGAGAAGCGGGAGGGCTCCTCGGGCAGTACTTC. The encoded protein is CASGEAGGLLGQYF.

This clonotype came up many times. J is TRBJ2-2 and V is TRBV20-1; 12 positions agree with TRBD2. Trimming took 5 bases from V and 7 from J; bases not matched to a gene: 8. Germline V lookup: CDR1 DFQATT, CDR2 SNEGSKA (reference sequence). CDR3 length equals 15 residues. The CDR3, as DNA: TGCAGTGCTCGACTAGCGGGAGCTTTACACGGGGAGCTGTTTTTT. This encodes CSARLAGALHGELFF.

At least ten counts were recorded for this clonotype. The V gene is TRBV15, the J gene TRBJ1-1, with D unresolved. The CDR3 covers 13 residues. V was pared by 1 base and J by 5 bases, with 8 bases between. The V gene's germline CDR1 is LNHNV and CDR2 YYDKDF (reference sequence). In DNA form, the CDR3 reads TGTGCCACCAGCAGAGGGAGGAGGACTGAAGCTTTCTTT. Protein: CATSRGRRTEAFF.

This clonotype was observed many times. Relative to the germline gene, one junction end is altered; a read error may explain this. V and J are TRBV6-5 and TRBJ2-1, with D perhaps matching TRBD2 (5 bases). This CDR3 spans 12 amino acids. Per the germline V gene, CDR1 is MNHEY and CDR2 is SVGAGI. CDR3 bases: TGTGCCAGCAGTTACGACTACAGTGAGCAGTTCTTC. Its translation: CASSYDYSEQFF.

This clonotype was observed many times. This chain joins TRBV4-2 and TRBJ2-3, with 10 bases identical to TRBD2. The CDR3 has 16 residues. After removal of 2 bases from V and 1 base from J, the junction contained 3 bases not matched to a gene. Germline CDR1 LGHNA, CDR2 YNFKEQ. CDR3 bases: TGTGCCAGCAGCCAACTAGCGGGGGCCGGCACAGATACGCAGTATTTT. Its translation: CASSQLAGAGTDTQYF.

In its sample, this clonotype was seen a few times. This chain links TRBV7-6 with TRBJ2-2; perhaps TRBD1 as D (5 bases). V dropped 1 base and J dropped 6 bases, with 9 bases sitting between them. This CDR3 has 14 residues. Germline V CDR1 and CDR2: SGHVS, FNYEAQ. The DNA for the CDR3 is TGTGCCAGCAGCTTAGTTGTCAGGGCCGGGGAGCTGTTTTTT. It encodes CASSLVVRAGELFF.

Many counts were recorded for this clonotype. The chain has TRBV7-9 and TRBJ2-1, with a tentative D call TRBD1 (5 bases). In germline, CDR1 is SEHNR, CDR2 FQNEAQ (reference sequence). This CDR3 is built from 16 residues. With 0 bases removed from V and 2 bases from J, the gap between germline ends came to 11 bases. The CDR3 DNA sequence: TGTGCCAGCAGCTTAGCAGGGGAAATGACCTACAATGAGCAGTTCTTC. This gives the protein CASSLAGEMTYNEQFF.

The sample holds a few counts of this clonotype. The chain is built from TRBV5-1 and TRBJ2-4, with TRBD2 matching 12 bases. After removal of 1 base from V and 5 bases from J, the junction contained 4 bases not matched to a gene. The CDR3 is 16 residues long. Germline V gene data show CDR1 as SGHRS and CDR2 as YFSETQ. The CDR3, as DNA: TGCGCCAGCAGCTTGTCTCTAGCGGGAGGGGAAAACATTCAGTACTTC. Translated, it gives CASSLSLAGGENIQYF. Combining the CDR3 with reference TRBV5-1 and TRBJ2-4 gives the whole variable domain KAGVTQTPRYLIKTRGQQVTLSCSPISGHRSVSWYQQTPGQGLQFLFEYFSETQRNKGNFPGRFSGRQFSNSRSEMNVSTLELGDSALYLCASSLSLAGGENIQYFGAGTRLSVL.

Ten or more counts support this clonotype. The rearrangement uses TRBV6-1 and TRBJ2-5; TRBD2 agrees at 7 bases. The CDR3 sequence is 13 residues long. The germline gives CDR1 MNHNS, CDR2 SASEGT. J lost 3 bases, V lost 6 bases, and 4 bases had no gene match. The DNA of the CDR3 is TGTGCCAGCAGAAGACTAGCCGAAGAGACCCAGTACTTC. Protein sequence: CASRRLAEETQYF.

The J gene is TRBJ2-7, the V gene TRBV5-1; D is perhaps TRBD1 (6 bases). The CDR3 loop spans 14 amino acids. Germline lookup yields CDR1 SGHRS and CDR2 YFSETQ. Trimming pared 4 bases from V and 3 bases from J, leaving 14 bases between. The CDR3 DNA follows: TGCGCCAGCAGCAGCTACTTACAGGGCTACGAGCAGTACTTC. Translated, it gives CASSSYLQGYEQYF.

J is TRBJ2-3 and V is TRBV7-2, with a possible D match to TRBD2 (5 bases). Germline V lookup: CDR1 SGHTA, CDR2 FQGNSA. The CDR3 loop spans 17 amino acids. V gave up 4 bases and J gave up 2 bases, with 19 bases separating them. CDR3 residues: CASSSSLGVALTDTQYF. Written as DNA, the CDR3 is TGTGCCAGCAGCTCTTCTCTCGGGGTAGCGCTCACAGATACGCAGTATTTT.

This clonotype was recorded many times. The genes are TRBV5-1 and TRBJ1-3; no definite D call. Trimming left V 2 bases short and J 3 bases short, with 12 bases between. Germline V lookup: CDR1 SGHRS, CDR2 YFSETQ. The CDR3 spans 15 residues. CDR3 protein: CASSFVWGNGNTIYF. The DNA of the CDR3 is TGCGCCAGCAGCTTCGTTTGGGGAAATGGAAACACCATATATTTT.